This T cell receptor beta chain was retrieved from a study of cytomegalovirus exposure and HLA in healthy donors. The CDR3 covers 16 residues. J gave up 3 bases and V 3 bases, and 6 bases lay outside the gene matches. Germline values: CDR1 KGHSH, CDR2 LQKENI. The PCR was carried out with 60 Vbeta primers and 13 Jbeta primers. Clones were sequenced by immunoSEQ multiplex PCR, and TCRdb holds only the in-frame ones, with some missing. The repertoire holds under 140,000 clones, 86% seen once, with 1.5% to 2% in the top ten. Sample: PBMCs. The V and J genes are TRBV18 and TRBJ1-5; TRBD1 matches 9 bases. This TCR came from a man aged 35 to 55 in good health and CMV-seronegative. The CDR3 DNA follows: TGTGCCAGCTCACCCCTCGGACAGGGGTCCAATCAGCCCCAGCATTTT. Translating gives CASSPLGQGSNQPQHF.